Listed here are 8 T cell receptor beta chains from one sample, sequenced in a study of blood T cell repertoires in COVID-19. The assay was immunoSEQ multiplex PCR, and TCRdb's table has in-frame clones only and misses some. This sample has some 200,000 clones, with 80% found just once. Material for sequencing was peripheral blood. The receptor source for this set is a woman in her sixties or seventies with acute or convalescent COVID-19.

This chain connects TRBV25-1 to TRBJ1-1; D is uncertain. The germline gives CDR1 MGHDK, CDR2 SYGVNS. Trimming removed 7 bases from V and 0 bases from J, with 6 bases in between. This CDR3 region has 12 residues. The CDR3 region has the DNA TGTGCCAGCATCGGGGTGAACACTGAAGCTTTCTTT. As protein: CASIGVNTEAFF.

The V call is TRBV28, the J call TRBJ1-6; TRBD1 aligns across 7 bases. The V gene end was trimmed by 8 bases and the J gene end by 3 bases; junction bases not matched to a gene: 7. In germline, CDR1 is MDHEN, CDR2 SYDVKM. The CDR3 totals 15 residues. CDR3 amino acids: CASVDRDFYNSPLHF. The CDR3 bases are TGTGCCAGCGTTGACAGGGACTTCTATAATTCACCCCTCCACTTT.

The CDR3 region is CAISERSNRETQYF. The CDR3 nucleotides are TGTGCCATCAGTGAGCGGTCTAACCGAGAGACCCAGTACTTC. The chain employs TRBV10-3 and TRBJ2-5; D is uncertain. Trimming stripped 2 bases from V and 4 bases from J, with 11 bases between. Germline V gene data show CDR1 as ENHRY and CDR2 as SYGVKD. The CDR3 has 14 residues.

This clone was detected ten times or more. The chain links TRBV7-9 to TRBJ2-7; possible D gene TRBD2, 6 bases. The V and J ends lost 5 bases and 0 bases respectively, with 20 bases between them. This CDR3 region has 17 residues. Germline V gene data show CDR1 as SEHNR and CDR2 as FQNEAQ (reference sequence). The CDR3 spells CASSPSEGRTHSYEQYF. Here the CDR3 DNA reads TGTGCCAGCAGCCCTAGCGAGGGGCGGACTCACTCCTACGAGCAGTACTTC.

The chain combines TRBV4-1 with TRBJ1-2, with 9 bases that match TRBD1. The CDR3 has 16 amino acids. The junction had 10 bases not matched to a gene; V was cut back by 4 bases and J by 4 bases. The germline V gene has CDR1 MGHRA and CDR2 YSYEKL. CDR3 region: CASSRAGTGTLYGYTF. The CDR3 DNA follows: TGCGCCAGCAGCCGAGCCGGGACAGGGACTCTCTATGGCTACACCTTC.

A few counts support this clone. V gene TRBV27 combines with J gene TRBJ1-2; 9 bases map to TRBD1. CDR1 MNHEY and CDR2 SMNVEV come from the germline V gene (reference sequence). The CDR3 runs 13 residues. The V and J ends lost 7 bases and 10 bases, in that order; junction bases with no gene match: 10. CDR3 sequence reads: CASTPTGGWYYTF. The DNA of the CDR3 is TGTGCCAGCACCCCGACAGGGGGTTGGTACTACACCTTC.

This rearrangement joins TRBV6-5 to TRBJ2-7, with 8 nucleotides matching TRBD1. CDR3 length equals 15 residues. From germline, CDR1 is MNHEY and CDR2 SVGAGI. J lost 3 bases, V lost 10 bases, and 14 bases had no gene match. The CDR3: CATREISGGRYEQYF. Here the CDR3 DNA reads TGTGCCACCCGAGAGATTTCAGGGGGCCGCTACGAGCAGTACTTC.

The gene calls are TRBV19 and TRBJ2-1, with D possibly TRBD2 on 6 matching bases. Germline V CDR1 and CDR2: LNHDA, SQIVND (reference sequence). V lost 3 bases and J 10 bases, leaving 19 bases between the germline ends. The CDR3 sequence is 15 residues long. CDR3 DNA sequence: TGTGCCAGTAGTATGACGGGAGTCTTTATATCGGAGCAGTTCTTC. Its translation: CASSMTGVFISEQFF.